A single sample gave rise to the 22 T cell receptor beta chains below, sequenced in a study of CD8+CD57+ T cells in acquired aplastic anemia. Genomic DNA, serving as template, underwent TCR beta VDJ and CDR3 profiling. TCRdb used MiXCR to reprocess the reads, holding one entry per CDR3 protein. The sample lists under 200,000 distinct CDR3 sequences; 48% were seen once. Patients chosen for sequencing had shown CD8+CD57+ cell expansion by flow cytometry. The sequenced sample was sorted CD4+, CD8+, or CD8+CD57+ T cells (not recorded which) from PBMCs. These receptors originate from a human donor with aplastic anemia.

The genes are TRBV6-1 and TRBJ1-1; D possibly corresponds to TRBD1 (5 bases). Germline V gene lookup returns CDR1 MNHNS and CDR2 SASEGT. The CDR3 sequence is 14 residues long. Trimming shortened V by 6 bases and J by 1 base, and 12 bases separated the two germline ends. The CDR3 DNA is TGTGCCAGCAGCTGGGGGTACGGGAACACTGAAGCTTTCTTT. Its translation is CASSWGYGNTEAFF.

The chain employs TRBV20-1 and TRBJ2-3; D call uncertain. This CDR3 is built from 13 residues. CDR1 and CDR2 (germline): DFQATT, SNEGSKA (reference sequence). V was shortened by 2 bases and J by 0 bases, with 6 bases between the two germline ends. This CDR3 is CSARRDSTDTQYF. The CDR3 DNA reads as TGCAGTGCTAGAAGGGATAGCACAGATACGCAGTATTTT.

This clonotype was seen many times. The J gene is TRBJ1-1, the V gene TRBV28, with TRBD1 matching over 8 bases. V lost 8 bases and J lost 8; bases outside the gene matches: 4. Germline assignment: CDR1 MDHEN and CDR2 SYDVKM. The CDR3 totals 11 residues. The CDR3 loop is CASWDRTEAFF. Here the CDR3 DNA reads TGTGCCAGCTGGGACAGGACGGAAGCTTTCTTT.

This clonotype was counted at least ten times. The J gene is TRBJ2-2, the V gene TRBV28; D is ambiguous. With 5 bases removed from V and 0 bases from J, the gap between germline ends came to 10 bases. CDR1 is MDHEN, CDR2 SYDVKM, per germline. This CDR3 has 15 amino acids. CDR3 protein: CASSVGSPNTGELFF. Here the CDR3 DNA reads TGTGCCAGCAGTGTAGGCTCGCCGAACACCGGGGAGCTGTTTTTT.

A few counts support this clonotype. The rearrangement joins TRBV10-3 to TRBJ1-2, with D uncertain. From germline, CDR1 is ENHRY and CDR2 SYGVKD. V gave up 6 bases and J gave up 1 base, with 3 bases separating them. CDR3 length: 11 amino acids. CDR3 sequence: CAIRGNYGYTF. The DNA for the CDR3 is TGTGCCATCAGGGGTAACTATGGCTACACCTTC.

In DNA, the CDR3 is TGCAGTGCCGAAAAGACCCCATCCTCTGGCGCCACAGATACGCAGTATTTT. It codes for CSAEKTPSSGATDTQYF. This chain connects TRBV20-1 to TRBJ2-3, with unresolved D. CDR1 is DFQATT, CDR2 SNEGSKA, per germline (reference sequence). This CDR3 spans 17 amino acids. V gave up 6 bases and J gave up 2 bases, with 24 bases separating them.

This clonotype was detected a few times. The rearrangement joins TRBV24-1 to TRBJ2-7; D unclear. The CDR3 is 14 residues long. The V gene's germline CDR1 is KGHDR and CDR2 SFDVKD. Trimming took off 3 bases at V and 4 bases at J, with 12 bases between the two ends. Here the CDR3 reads CATSDLLGSYEQYF. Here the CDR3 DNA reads TGTGCCACCAGTGATCTTCTGGGCAGTTACGAGCAGTACTTC.

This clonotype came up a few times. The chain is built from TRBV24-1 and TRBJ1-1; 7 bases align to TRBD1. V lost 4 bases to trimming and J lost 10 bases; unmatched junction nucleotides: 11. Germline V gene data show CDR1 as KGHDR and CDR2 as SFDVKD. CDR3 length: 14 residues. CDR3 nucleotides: TGTGCCACCAGTGACGCCATCAGGGGGGAGGCAGCTTTCTTT. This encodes CATSDAIRGEAAFF.

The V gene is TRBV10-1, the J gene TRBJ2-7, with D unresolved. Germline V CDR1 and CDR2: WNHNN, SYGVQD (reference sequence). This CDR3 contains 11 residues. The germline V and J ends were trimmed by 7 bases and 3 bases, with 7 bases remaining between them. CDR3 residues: CASNEYYEQYF. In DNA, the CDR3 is TGCGCCAGCAACGAATACTACGAGCAGTACTTC.

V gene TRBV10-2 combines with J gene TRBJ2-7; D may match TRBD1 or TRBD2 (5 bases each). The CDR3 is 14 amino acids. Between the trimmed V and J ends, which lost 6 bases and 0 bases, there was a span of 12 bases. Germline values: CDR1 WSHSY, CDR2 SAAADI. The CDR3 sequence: CASRSGTNSYEQYF. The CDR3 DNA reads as TGCGCCAGCAGGTCCGGGACCAACTCCTACGAGCAGTACTTC.

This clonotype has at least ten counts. The DNA for the CDR3 is TGTGCCAGCAGTCTAGGGGAAAGTCTGGCTGGAAACACCATATATTTT. It yields the protein CASSLGESLAGNTIYF. The chain uses TRBV2 and TRBJ1-3; weak D call: TRBD1 (5 bases). V shed 5 bases and J shed 2 bases, with 16 bases lying between them. Germline V gene lookup returns CDR1 SNHLY and CDR2 FYNNEI. CDR3 length: 16 amino acids.

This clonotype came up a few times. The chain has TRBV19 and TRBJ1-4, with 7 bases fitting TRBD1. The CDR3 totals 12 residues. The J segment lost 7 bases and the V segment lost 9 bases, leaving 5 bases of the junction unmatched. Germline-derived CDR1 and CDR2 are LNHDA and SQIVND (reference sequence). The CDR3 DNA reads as TGTGCCAGCTCCCACAGGGGTGAAAAACTGTTTTTT. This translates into CASSHRGEKLFF. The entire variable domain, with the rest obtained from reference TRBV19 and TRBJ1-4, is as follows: DGGITQSPKYLFRKEGQNVTLSCEQNLNHDAMYWYRQDPGQGLRLIYYSQIVNDFQKGDIAEGYSVSREKKESFPLTVTSAQKNPTAFYLCASSHRGEKLFFGSGTQLSVL.

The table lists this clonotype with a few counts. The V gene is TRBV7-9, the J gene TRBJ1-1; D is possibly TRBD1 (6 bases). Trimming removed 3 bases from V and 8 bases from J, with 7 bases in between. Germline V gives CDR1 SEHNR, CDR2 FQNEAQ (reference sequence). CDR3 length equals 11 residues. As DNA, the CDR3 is TGTGCCAGCAGCTTCACAGGGGAAGCTTTCTTT. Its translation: CASSFTGEAFF.

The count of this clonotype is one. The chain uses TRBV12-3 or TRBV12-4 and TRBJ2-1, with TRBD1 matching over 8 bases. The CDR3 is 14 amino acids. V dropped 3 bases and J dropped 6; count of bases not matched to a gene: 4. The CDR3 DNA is TGTGCCAGCAGTTTGGGACAGGTTGGCAATGAGCAGTTCTTC. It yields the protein CASSLGQVGNEQFF.

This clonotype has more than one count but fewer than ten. This CDR3 reads CASTGTTNEKLFF. The CDR3 nucleotides read TGTGCCAGCACAGGGACGACTAATGAAAAACTGTTTTTT. The V call is TRBV25-1, the J call TRBJ1-4; tentative D call: TRBD1 (5 bases). Germline values: CDR1 MGHDK, CDR2 SYGVNS. This CDR3 has 13 residues. Trimming took 7 bases from V and 2 from J, leaving 8 bases between them.

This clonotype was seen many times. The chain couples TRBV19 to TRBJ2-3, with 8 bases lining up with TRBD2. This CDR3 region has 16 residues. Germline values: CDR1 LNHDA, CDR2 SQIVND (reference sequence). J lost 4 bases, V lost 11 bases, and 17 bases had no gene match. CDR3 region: CAPSRIAGSSPDTQYF. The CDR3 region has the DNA TGTGCCCCTTCCCGAATAGCGGGATCCTCCCCAGATACGCAGTATTTT.

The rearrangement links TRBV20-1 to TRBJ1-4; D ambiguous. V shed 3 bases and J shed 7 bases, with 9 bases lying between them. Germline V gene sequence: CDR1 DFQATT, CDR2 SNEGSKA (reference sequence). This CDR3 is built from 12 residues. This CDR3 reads CSARGWGEKLFF. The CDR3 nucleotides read TGCAGTGCTAGGGGGTGGGGTGAAAAACTGTTTTTT.

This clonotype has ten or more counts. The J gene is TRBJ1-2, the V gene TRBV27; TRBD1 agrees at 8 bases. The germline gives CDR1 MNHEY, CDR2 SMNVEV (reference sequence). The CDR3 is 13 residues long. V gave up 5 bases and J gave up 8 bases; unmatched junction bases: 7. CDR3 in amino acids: CASSNGQGGGYTF. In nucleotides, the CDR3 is TGTGCCAGCAGTAACGGACAGGGCGGAGGCTACACCTTC.

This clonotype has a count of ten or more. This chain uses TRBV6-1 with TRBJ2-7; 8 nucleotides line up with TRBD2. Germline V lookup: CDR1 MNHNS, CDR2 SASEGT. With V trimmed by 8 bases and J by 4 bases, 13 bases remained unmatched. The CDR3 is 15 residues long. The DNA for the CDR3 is TGTGCCAGCCCCGGACGGGGGGGAGGCCTTTACGAGCAGTACTTC. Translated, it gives CASPGRGGGLYEQYF.

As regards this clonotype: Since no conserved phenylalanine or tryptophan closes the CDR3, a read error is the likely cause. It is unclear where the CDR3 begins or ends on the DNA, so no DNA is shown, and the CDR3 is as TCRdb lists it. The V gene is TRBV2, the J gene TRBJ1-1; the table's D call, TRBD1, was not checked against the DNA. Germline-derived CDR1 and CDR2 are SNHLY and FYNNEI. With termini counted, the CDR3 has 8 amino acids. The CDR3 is CASTLTGG.

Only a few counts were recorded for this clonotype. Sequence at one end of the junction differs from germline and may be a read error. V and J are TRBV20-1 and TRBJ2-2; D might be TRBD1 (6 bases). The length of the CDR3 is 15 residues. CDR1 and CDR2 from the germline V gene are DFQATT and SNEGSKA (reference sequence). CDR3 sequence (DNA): TGCAGTGCTAGAAGAGTCCAGGGGAACACCGGGGAGCTGTCTTTT. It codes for CSARRVQGNTGELSF.

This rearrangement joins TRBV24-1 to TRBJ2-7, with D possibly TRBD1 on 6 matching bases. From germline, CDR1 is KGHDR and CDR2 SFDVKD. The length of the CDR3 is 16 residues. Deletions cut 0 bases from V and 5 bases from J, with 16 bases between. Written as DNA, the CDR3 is TGTGCCACCAGTGATTTGCGAGGGGGAACGGGGAACGAGCAGTACTTC. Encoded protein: CATSDLRGGTGNEQYF.